The clone carrying this TCR beta chain is medium-sized. The antigen is undetermined. Time point denoted: approximately nine-day in vitro stimulation with candidate neoantigen peptide 5. An approximately ten-day in vitro culture was run per each of seven reactive peptides. Clone fold changes were calculated against an identical culture without peptide. This specimen comes from a study of PD-1 blockade in mismatch repair-deficient tumors. Study findings and constraints: Three of seven peptides expanded clones, giving 142 unique blood TCRs. Rapid post-treatment expansion, then contraction, generally preceding radiologic response, marked tumor-resident clones.

Assay used: immunoSEQ multiplex PCR; TCRdb lists only in-frame clones, some missing. The sample lists fewer than 18,000 clones, 70% to 85% seen once, with roughly 9.8% in the top ten. Germline V gene data show CDR1 as MNHEY and CDR2 as SMNVEV (reference sequence). V lost 2 bases and J 3 bases, leaving 8 bases between the germline ends. The CDR3 consists of 13 residues. This material consisted of cells cultured in vitro, taken from a patient treated with pembrolizumab. The source is an adult with mismatch repair-deficient cancer. This chain uses TRBV27 with TRBJ2-7; no reliable D call. CDR3 coding DNA: TGTGCCAGCAGTTTAAAACCGATCTACGAGCAGTACTTC. It is translated as CASSLKPIYEQYF.